Given below is one T cell receptor (beta chain) in context. This sample was included in a study of Graves' ophthalmopathy and Graves' hyperthyroidism. RNA transcripts were the template, and TCR beta CDR3 regions were amplified from them. Second-round multiplex PCR came after first-round RT-PCR with HTBI primers. Each CDR3 protein is one row after TCRdb ran MiXCR on the multiplex PCR reads. The sample lists hundreds of thousands of distinct CDR3 sequences; roughly 15% were seen once. Germline trimming cut 9 bases from V and 8 bases from J; bases unmatched to any gene: 24. Germline CDR1 reads LNHDA; CDR2 reads SQIVND (reference sequence). CDR3 length: 17 residues. People with hyperthyroidism were aged 18 to 65 and newly diagnosed, under 2 months' duration.

The chain employs TRBV19 and TRBJ1-2, with 7 bases matching TRBD1. The source material was peripheral blood. The origin of this receptor is a woman in her late teens or twenties with stable Graves' hyperthyroidism. CDR3 amino acids: CASALSNRGGTLGGYTF. DNA for the CDR3: TGTGCCAGCGCCCTATCAAACAGGGGCGGAACCCTTGGGGGCTACACCTTC.